Below, 8 T cell receptor beta chains from the same sample are listed, as sequenced in a study of molecular identifiers for immune sequencing clone quantification. TCRdb reprocessed the PCR reads via MiXCR and lists one record per CDR3 protein. The repertoire holds about 640,000 distinct CDR3 sequences, with nearly 20% as singletons. Sequenced: naive CD8+ T cells from blood, with Jurkat cell RNA spiked in. Subset defined: FACS-sorted CD8+CD4-CCR7+CD45RA+ naive T cells. Receptors originate from a human donor in good health. Some libraries in this study had Jurkat cell RNA spiked in.

For this clonotype: This may stem from a read error, because a much larger clone lies one nucleotide away. The J gene is TRBJ1-5, the V gene TRBV10-3; D possibly corresponds to TRBD1 (5 bases). Trimming pared 0 bases from V and 5 bases from J, leaving 11 bases between. The CDR3 sequence is 15 residues long. Germline V gives CDR1 ENHRY, CDR2 SYGVKD. CDR3 DNA sequence: TGTGCCATCAGTGAGTCCGGGGGTATAGATCAGCCCCAGCATTTT. It specifies CAISESGGIDQPQHF.

This clonotype showed up many times. J is TRBJ2-1 and V is TRBV5-1, with 8 bases matching TRBD1. The junction had 4 bases not matched to a gene; V was cut back by 4 bases and J by 7 bases. This CDR3 region has 13 residues. Germline V gene lookup returns CDR1 SGHRS and CDR2 YFSETQ. The CDR3 protein is CASSHTGGNEQFF. CDR3 nucleotides: TGCGCCAGCAGCCATACAGGGGGAAATGAGCAGTTCTTC.

The chain links TRBV4-1 to TRBJ2-7; D perhaps matches TRBD2 (5 bases). V was cut by 1 base and J by 4 bases, with 14 bases left in between. Germline lookup yields CDR1 MGHRA and CDR2 YSYEKL. The CDR3 covers 15 residues. CDR3 in amino acids: CASSQGEGIGYEQYF. The CDR3 coding sequence is TGCGCCAGCAGCCAAGGTGAGGGAATCGGGTACGAGCAGTACTTC.

The chain links TRBV12-3 or TRBV12-4 to TRBJ2-5; a weak D match, TRBD2 (7 bases). The CDR3 spans 14 residues. V lost 2 bases and J 9 bases, leaving 16 bases between the germline ends. The CDR3: CASSLRGAGEAQYF. In DNA form, the CDR3 reads TGTGCCAGCAGTTTACGGGGGGCCGGGGAGGCCCAGTACTTC.

This clonotype was seen ten or more times. The chain recombines TRBV6-2 or TRBV6-3 with TRBJ1-4; D remains ambiguous. The V gene's germline CDR1 is MNHEY and CDR2 SVGEGT. The CDR3 loop spans 14 amino acids. V was trimmed by 5 bases and J by 5 bases, leaving 12 bases between them. CDR3 loop: CASSRDGPNEKLFF. The CDR3 DNA follows: TGTGCCAGCAGTCGCGACGGACCAAATGAAAAACTGTTTTTT.

This clonotype was counted ten times or more. The V gene is TRBV27, the J gene TRBJ2-3; 8 positions match TRBD2. Germline V CDR1 and CDR2: MNHEY, SMNVEV (reference sequence). This CDR3 has 16 amino acids. The ends lost 5 bases at V and 1 base at J; junction bases unmatched: 8. The CDR3 spells CASSPRAGVGTDTQYF. The CDR3 DNA reads TGTGCCAGCAGTCCCCGAGCGGGAGTTGGCACAGATACGCAGTATTTT.

The V and J genes are TRBV7-2 and TRBJ2-7; 8 bases match TRBD1. The CDR3 totals 15 residues. CDR1 and CDR2 from the germline V gene are SGHTA and FQGNSA. V lost 1 base, J lost 5 bases, and 7 bases stayed unmatched. CDR3 sequence reads: CASSLGTGTGHEQYF. CDR3 DNA: TGTGCCAGCAGCTTAGGAACCGGGACAGGCCACGAGCAGTACTTC.

With respect to this clonotype: A read error may explain this, as a much larger clone is one base away. The genes are TRBV3-1 and TRBJ2-6; weak D call: TRBD2 (6 bases). Germline V lookup: CDR1 LGHDT, CDR2 YNNKEL (reference sequence). The V gene lost 2 bases and the J gene lost 0 bases, with 17 bases spanning the gap. CDR3 size: 19 residues. The CDR3 here is CASSQRLARGYSGANVLTF. For the CDR3, the DNA is TGTGCCAGCAGCCAAAGGCTAGCGAGGGGATACTCTGGGGCCAACGTCCTGACTTTC.